A selection of T cell receptor beta chains follows, all from one sample in a study of shared T cell receptors in the human thymus. TCRdb keeps only in-frame clones here, not all; method: immunoSEQ multiplex PCR. Counted here are 600,000 to 900,000 clones, 75% to 90% occurring once; the ten biggest clones make up 0.0095% to 0.011%. This sample also belongs to another study, concerning human thymus T cells.

Sequenced: thymocytes. The source of these receptors is a girl under three years old with a congenital heart defect. Each CDR3 is given with its conserved first and last residue. D genes are given only for firm matches. Clone size is shown for a subset of rows, as once, few, many or a class of expanded clone.

clone_size,v_call,j_call,d_call,cdr3_aa,cdr3_nt
-,TRBV4-1,TRBJ2-5,TRBD2,CASSQGRIAGGPETQYF,TGCGCCAGCAGCCAAGGGAGGATAGCGGGGGGGCCAGAGACCCAGTACTTC
-,TRBV4-1,TRBJ1-6,-,CASSQGARDNSPLHF,TGCGCCAGCAGCCAAGGTGCCAGGGATAATTCACCCCTCCACTTT
-,TRBV9,TRBJ1-1,-,CASSPPRTEAFF,TGTGCCAGCAGCCCTCCTCGGACTGAAGCTTTCTTT
-,TRBV30,TRBJ2-3,-,CAWRIQGTDTQYF,TGTGCCTGGAGGATACAAGGCACAGATACGCAGTATTTT
-,TRBV28,TRBJ2-3,TRBD2,CASSLRLAGPFTDTQYF,TGTGCCAGCAGTTTACGCCTAGCGGGGCCATTCACAGATACGCAGTATTTT
-,TRBV6-1,TRBJ1-2,-,CASTEGLRAYGYTF,TGTGCCAGCACCGAGGGCCTCCGGGCCTATGGCTACACCTTC
-,TRBV9,TRBJ2-3,-,CASSGRGGRTDTQYF,TGTGCCAGCAGCGGGAGGGGGGGACGCACAGATACGCAGTATTTT
once,TRBV25-1,TRBJ2-4,TRBD2,CASSSYVGRSKNIQYF,TGTGCCAGCAGCAGCTACGTCGGGAGGTCCAAAAACATTCAGTACTTC
-,TRBV6-5,TRBJ1-3,-,CASSPLARNTIYF,TGTGCCAGCAGTCCGTTGGCAAGAAACACCATATATTTT
-,TRBV28,TRBJ2-2,TRBD1,CASSLMDRVTGELFF,TGTGCCAGCAGTTTAATGGACAGGGTTACCGGGGAGCTGTTTTTT
-,TRBV19,TRBJ2-1,TRBD1,CASSMDRDNEQFF,TGTGCCAGTAGTATGGACAGGGACAATGAGCAGTTCTTC
-,TRBV7-6,TRBJ1-4,-,CASSLAGAGGKLFF,TGTGCCAGCAGCTTAGCGGGTGCCGGGGGGAAACTGTTTTTT
once,TRBV19,TRBJ2-1,-,CASRPGAGTARYNEQFF,TGTGCCAGTAGGCCTGGGGCAGGAACCGCAAGATACAATGAGCAGTTCTTC
-,TRBV2,TRBJ2-3,TRBD1,CASRTGTGSLDTQYF,TGTGCCAGCAGGACCGGGACAGGGTCGTTAGATACGCAGTATTTT
-,TRBV28,TRBJ1-6,TRBD1,CASSFPWTGMRNSPLHF,TGTGCCAGCAGTTTTCCCTGGACAGGGATGCGGAATTCACCCCTCCACTTT
-,TRBV6-1,TRBJ1-2,-,CASSEGRDPHYGYTF,TGTGCCAGCAGTGAGGGGAGGGACCCACACTATGGCTACACCTTC
-,TRBV4-3,TRBJ1-1,-,CASSQESSDRARNTEAFF,TGCGCCAGCAGCCAAGAATCTTCCGACAGAGCGAGGAACACTGAAGCTTTCTTT
-,TRBV4-2,TRBJ1-2,-,CASSQDTVDDLQGYTF,TGTGCCAGCAGCCAAGATACCGTTGATGATTTGCAGGGCTACACCTTC
-,TRBV11-2,TRBJ2-3,-,CASSLRGNTDTQYF,TGTGCCAGCAGCTTAAGGGGGAACACAGATACGCAGTATTTT
-,TRBV25-1,TRBJ1-1,-,CASREGDNTEAFF,TGTGCCAGCAGAGAGGGAGATAACACTGAAGCTTTCTTT
-,TRBV5-6,TRBJ1-4,TRBD1,CASSPGTGREKLFF,TGTGCCAGCAGCCCCGGGACAGGGAGGGAAAAACTGTTTTTT
-,TRBV19,TRBJ2-3,TRBD1,CASRGTAPPADTQYF,TGTGCCAGCAGGGGGACAGCGCCACCAGCAGATACGCAGTATTTT
-,TRBV19,TRBJ1-1,TRBD1,CASSKGGTGRTEAFF,TGTGCCAGTAGTAAGGGGGGGACAGGGAGGACTGAAGCTTTCTTT
-,TRBV6-1,TRBJ1-1,TRBD1,CASSRQGDEAFF,TGTGCCAGCAGCCGACAGGGGGATGAAGCTTTCTTT
-,TRBV6-5,TRBJ2-1,-,CASSWKRENGGNEQFF,TGTGCCAGCAGTTGGAAGAGGGAGAATGGTGGGAATGAGCAGTTCTTC
-,TRBV4-2,TRBJ1-1,-,CASSQESAPNTEAFF,TGTGCCAGCAGCCAAGAATCCGCGCCGAACACTGAAGCTTTCTTT
few,TRBV11-2,TRBJ2-3,-,CASSFGGATDTQYF,TGTGCCAGCAGCTTTGGCGGGGCCACAGATACGCAGTATTTT
-,TRBV14,TRBJ1-1,TRBD1,CASSQEGAGTGGTEAFF,TGTGCCAGCAGCCAAGAGGGGGCAGGGACAGGGGGCACTGAAGCTTTCTTT
-,TRBV18,TRBJ1-5,-,CASSPGQIGSNQPQHF,TGTGCCAGCTCACCCGGACAAATAGGGAGCAATCAGCCCCAGCATTTT
once,TRBV7-3,TRBJ2-3,TRBD2,CASSLWARTSGAPTDTQYF,TGTGCCAGCAGCTTATGGGCCAGGACTAGCGGGGCGCCCACAGATACGCAGTATTTT
-,TRBV4-1,TRBJ1-4,-,CASSQGIRGRFEKLFF,TGCGCCAGCAGCCAAGGTATCAGGGGAAGGTTCGAAAAACTGTTTTTT
-,TRBV4-3,TRBJ2-7,TRBD2,CASSHEPPGRGGSYEQYF,TGCGCCAGCAGCCATGAACCCCCCGGGCGGGGGGGCTCCTACGAGCAGTACTTC
-,TRBV7-2,TRBJ1-1,-,CASSPRPGGAFF,TGTGCCAGCAGCCCGCGGCCCGGGGGAGCTTTCTTT
-,TRBV10-3,TRBJ1-5,-,CAISERLQDSNQPQHF,TGTGCCATCAGTGAGCGGCTCCAGGATAGCAATCAGCCCCAGCATTTT
few,TRBV5-5,TRBJ1-2,-,CASSLGTGRGGYTF,TGTGCCAGCAGCTTGGGAACGGGAAGAGGTGGCTACACCTTC
-,TRBV11-2,TRBJ2-7,-,CASSCEFPGSILPYEQYF,TGTGCCAGCAGCTGCGAGTTCCCGGGTTCCATCCTTCCTTACGAGCAGTACTTC
-,TRBV10-1,TRBJ2-1,TRBD2,CASSEDSGGAGSPKGEQFF,TGCGCCAGCAGTGAGGACTCCGGGGGAGCGGGGAGTCCTAAGGGTGAGCAGTTCTTC
-,TRBV29-1,TRBJ1-1,-,CSVEAVGGTEAFF,TGCAGCGTTGAAGCCGTAGGGGGCACTGAAGCTTTCTTT
-,TRBV4-1,TRBJ1-1,-,CASSPGGGGALDTEAFF,TGCGCCAGCAGCCCTGGAGGAGGGGGGGCGCTTGATACTGAAGCTTTCTTT
-,TRBV27,TRBJ2-7,-,CASAANYYEQYF,TGTGCCAGCGCAGCAAACTACTACGAGCAGTACTTC
-,TRBV5-6,TRBJ1-1,-,CASSFRNTEAFF,TGTGCCAGCAGCTTCAGGAACACTGAAGCTTTCTTT
-,TRBV28,TRBJ2-3,TRBD2,CASSLGREVRTYTQYF,TGTGCCAGCAGTTTAGGTCGGGAGGTCAGAACGTATACGCAGTATTTT
-,TRBV10-3,TRBJ2-1,TRBD2,CAISESMGSGGPYNEQFF,TGTGCCATCAGTGAGTCGATGGGTAGCGGGGGGCCGTACAATGAGCAGTTCTTC
-,TRBV28,TRBJ1-6,-,CASRLLRPTVIDSPLHF,TGTGCCAGCAGACTTCTACGACCTACAGTAATCGATTCACCCCTCCACTTT
-,TRBV27,TRBJ1-1,-,CASSPSGLRNTEAFF,TGTGCCAGCAGTCCATCGGGACTCAGGAACACTGAAGCTTTCTTT